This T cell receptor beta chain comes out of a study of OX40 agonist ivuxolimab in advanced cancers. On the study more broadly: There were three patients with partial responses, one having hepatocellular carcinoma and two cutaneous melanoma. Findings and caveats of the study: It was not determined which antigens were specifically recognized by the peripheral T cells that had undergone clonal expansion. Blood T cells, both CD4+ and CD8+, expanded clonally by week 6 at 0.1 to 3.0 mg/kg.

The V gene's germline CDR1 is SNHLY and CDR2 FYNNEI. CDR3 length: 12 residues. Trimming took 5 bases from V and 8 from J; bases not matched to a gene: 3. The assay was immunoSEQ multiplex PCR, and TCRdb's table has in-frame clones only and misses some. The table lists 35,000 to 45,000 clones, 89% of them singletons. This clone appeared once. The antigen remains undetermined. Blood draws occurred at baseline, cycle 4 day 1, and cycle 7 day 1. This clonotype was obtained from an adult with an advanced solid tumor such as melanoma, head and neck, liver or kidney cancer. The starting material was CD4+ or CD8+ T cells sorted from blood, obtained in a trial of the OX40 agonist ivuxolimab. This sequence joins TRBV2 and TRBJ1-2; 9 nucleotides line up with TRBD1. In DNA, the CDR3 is TGTGCCAGCAGTCGACAGGGGGGAGGCTACACCTTC. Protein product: CASSRQGGGYTF.